This TCR beta chain was retrieved from a study of response to subunit inactivated influenza vaccine. Study findings and constraints: T cells newly recruited by each seasonal influenza vaccination are few, the authors suggested.

TCRdb used MiXCR to reprocess the RT-PCR reads, holding one entry per CDR3 protein. The sample includes 500,000 to 550,000 distinct CDR3 sequences, roughly 7.6% of them seen just once. As regards this clonotype: What it recognizes is unknown.

The V and J ends lost 1 base and 8 bases respectively, with 8 bases between them. Germline V gene lookup returns CDR1 LGHDT and CDR2 YNNKEL (reference sequence). The CDR3 has 12 amino acids. Sample: PBMCs from blood, taken less than 30 months after vaccination. The chain recombines TRBV3-1 with TRBJ1-1; the D is unclear. This clonotype was sampled from a man aged 50-75 years who received an inactivated influenza vaccine. CDR3 coding DNA: TGTGCCAGCAGCCAAGGTTTGCGGGAAGCTTTCTTT. Protein sequence: CASSQGLREAFF.